These 32 T cell receptor beta chains were all obtained from the same sample, sequenced in a study of post-analysis software for immune sequencing data. Overall study findings and caveats: Elevated frequency relative to controls characterized roughly five TRBV segments in patients, TRBV5-6, TRBV5-1 and TRBV20-1 among them.

No cognate antigen is known for these TCRs. The TCR beta cDNA libraries carried unique molecular identifiers. A single record per CDR3 protein comes from TCRdb applying MiXCR to the PCR reads. The table includes about 810,000 distinct CDR3 sequences, around 53% detected once. The sequenced sample consisted of blood. The receptors here all came from a girl aged 10-17 years with multiple sclerosis.

The genes are TRBV7-9 and TRBJ1-2, with 8 nucleotides matching TRBD1. V was clipped by 1 base and J by 3 bases; unmatched bases: 4. The CDR3 loop spans 15 amino acids. The V gene's germline CDR1 is SEHNR and CDR2 FQNEAQ (reference sequence). This chain's CDR3 is CASSLGTGHDYGYTF. For the CDR3, the DNA is TGTGCCAGCAGCTTAGGGACAGGGCACGACTATGGCTACACCTTC.

This clonotype was seen a few times. The V gene is TRBV29-1, the J gene TRBJ2-7; D possibly corresponds to TRBD2 (6 bases). Germline CDR1 reads SQVTM; CDR2 reads ANQGSEA. The V end lost 3 bases, the J end lost 6 bases, and 9 bases lay between the germline ends. The CDR3 is made up of 11 amino acids. CDR3 sequence: CSVEEGIEQYF. The CDR3, as DNA: TGCAGCGTTGAGGAGGGCATCGAGCAGTACTTC.

Only a few counts were recorded for this clonotype. The chain combines TRBV29-1 with TRBJ2-4; 7 nucleotides line up with TRBD2. The closer fit of TRBJ2-7 to the DNA end suggests the J call may be wrong. The CDR3 is 13 amino acids. CDR1 is SQVTM and CDR2 is ANQGSEA in the germline V gene. CDR3 sequence reads: CSVVTRAGVEQYF. The CDR3 DNA is TGCAGCGTTGTCACCCGGGCGGGGGTCGAGCAGTACTTC.

The chain is built from TRBV5-1 and TRBJ1-5; 8 nucleotides align to TRBD1. Per the germline V gene, CDR1 is SGHRS and CDR2 is YFSETQ. The V segment lost 0 bases and the J segment 2 bases; nucleotides outside the gene matches: 10. The CDR3 is made up of 18 amino acids. CDR3 protein: CASSLGLGGQGGNQPQHF. The CDR3 DNA reads TGCGCCAGCAGCTTGGGCTTAGGCGGACAGGGTGGCAATCAGCCCCAGCATTTT.

The chain recombines TRBV7-9 with TRBJ2-3; either TRBD1 or TRBD2 may supply D (5 bases each). Germline CDR1 and CDR2: SEHNR and FQNEAQ (reference sequence). V shed 2 bases and J shed 6 bases, with 12 bases lying between them. This CDR3 is 14 amino acids long. CDR3 DNA sequence: TGTGCCAGCAGCTTAAGGGGAGCCACGGATACGCAGTATTTT. This gives the protein CASSLRGATDTQYF.

This clonotype was observed a few times. The CDR3 region has the DNA TGTGCCAGCAGCCGCTCGGGGGGACTCGCAGACATTCAGTACTTC. Residues: CASSRSGGLADIQYF. V usage is TRBV7-9 and J usage is TRBJ2-4; TRBD2 matches at 7 bases. CDR3 size: 15 residues. Per germline, CDR1 SEHNR and CDR2 FQNEAQ (reference sequence). Losses at the gene ends were 5 bases for V and 8 bases for J; bases not matched to a gene: 12.

This clonotype was observed once. The V gene is TRBV4-1, the J gene TRBJ2-4; the match to TRBD2 covers 8 bases. The junction had 7 bases not matched to a gene; V was cut back by 0 bases and J by 0 bases. This CDR3 comprises 18 residues. CDR1 MGHRA and CDR2 YSYEKL come from the germline V gene. The DNA for the CDR3 is TGCGCCAGCAGCCAAGACGGTTGGCGGGGGGTAGCCAAAAACATTCAGTACTTC. This codes for CASSQDGWRGVAKNIQYF.

The rearrangement uses TRBV15 and TRBJ2-3; TRBD2 might be the D (5 bases). CDR1 LNHNV and CDR2 YYDKDF come from the germline V gene (reference sequence). V shed 8 bases and J shed 5 bases, with 14 bases lying between them. The length of the CDR3 is 13 residues. The CDR3 sequence is CATESLRGDTQYF. DNA for the CDR3: TGTGCCACCGAGAGCCTACGGGGAGATACGCAGTATTTT.

The chain recombines TRBV18 with TRBJ2-4; 9 nucleotides match TRBD2. V gave up 3 bases and J gave up 0 bases; unmatched junction bases: 6. The V gene's germline CDR1 is KGHSH and CDR2 LQKENI. The CDR3 runs to 17 residues. The chain's CDR3 is CASSPTSGALAKNIQYF. In DNA, the CDR3 is TGTGCCAGCTCACCGACTAGCGGTGCGCTAGCCAAAAACATTCAGTACTTC.

This sequence joins TRBV6-5 and TRBJ2-3; 16 bases match TRBD2. Unmatched junction bases numbered 3, after V lost 4 bases and J lost 5 bases. Germline V lookup: CDR1 MNHEY, CDR2 SVGAGI. The CDR3 loop spans 16 amino acids. CDR3 sequence reads: CASSWGLAGGKDTQYF. The CDR3 DNA reads TGTGCCAGCAGTTGGGGACTAGCGGGAGGGAAAGATACGCAGTATTTT.

The chain couples TRBV11-2 to TRBJ1-2, with D possibly TRBD1 on 5 matching bases. V lost 5 bases to trimming and J lost 7 bases, with 17 bases between them. Germline V gene data show CDR1 as SGHAT and CDR2 as FQNNGV. The CDR3 has 14 residues. The CDR3 spells CASSLSGRGGGYTF. The CDR3 DNA reads as TGTGCCAGCAGCCTTAGCGGGAGGGGAGGTGGCTACACCTTC.

The gene calls are TRBV5-1 and TRBJ2-5; a weak D match, TRBD1 (6 bases). The J call could be wrong; TRBJ2-7 is a better fit for the DNA end. Looked up from germline, CDR1 is SGHRS and CDR2 is YFSETQ. The CDR3 loop spans 15 amino acids. This CDR3 is CASSLAADRTYEQYF. CDR3 in DNA: TGCGCCAGCAGCTTGGCCGCCGACAGGACCTACGAGCAGTACTTC.

In its sample, this clonotype was seen a few times. The CDR3 DNA reads as TGTGCCAGCACCCAAACGGGACAGGGGTTCCAAGAGACCCAGTACTTC. Translation gives CASTQTGQGFQETQYF. The chain recombines TRBV6-5 with TRBJ2-5; 10 bases are a match to TRBD1. The CDR3 has 16 residues. Per germline, CDR1 MNHEY and CDR2 SVGAGI. With V trimmed by 7 bases and J by 1 base, 9 bases remained unmatched.

CDR3 amino acids: CASSARDSSNEQFF. CDR3 nucleotide sequence: TGTGCCAGCAGCGCGAGGGACAGCTCCAATGAGCAGTTCTTC. The chain joins TRBV7-6 to TRBJ2-1; 7 nucleotides agree with TRBD1. The CDR3 sequence is 14 residues long. Unmatched junction bases numbered 7, after V lost 5 bases and J lost 6 bases. From germline, CDR1 is SGHVS and CDR2 FNYEAQ.

The chain has TRBV2 and TRBJ2-5, with a tentative D call TRBD1 (5 bases). Trimming cost V 3 bases and J 7 bases, with 15 bases left between them. This CDR3 contains 14 residues. Germline loops: CDR1 SNHLY, CDR2 FYNNEI. The chain's CDR3 is CASSDWGLVGTQYF. The CDR3 nucleotides read TGTGCCAGCAGTGATTGGGGCCTGGTGGGGACCCAGTACTTC.

This chain uses TRBV10-3 with TRBJ2-1; 9 bases are shared with TRBD2. CDR1 is ENHRY, CDR2 SYGVKD, per germline. The CDR3 is made up of 14 amino acids. Trimming cost V 4 bases and J 5 bases; bases outside gene matches: 3. In DNA, the CDR3 is TGTGCCATCAGTGGGGCGGGAGGGCACAATGAGCAGTTCTTC. The encoded protein is CAISGAGGHNEQFF.

This clonotype was seen only a few times. The chain combines TRBV6-2 or TRBV6-3 with TRBJ2-2; D tentatively fits TRBD1 or TRBD2 (5 bases each). From germline, CDR1 is MNHEY and CDR2 SVGEGT. V gave up 7 bases and J gave up 0 bases, with 9 bases separating them. CDR3 length: 14 amino acids. The CDR3: CASMRGPNTGELFF. In DNA, the CDR3 is TGTGCCAGCATGAGGGGCCCGAACACCGGGGAGCTGTTTTTT.

The CDR3 loop is CSVGYMAGISYEQYF. Here the CDR3 DNA reads TGCAGCGTTGGGTATATGGCAGGGATTTCCTACGAGCAGTACTTC. The V call is TRBV29-1, the J call TRBJ2-7; D might be TRBD1 (5 bases). V lost 4 bases and J lost 1, with 17 bases in between. Germline V gene data show CDR1 as SQVTM and CDR2 as ANQGSEA. CDR3 length equals 15 residues.

The V gene is TRBV7-6, the J gene TRBJ2-7; 7 nucleotides agree with TRBD1. The J call may be wrong; the DNA end is better matched by TRBJ2-5. Germline assignment: CDR1 SGHVS and CDR2 FNYEAQ. This CDR3 is 16 amino acids long. The CDR3 bases are TGTGCCAGCAGCTTAGCGGGGGACAGATTCCAAGAGACCCAGTACTTC. This sequence encodes CASSLAGDRFQETQYF.

This clonotype was counted a few times. This rearrangement joins TRBV5-1 to TRBJ2-5; 9 positions agree with TRBD2. V was pared by 4 bases and J by 5 bases, with 9 bases of the junction left unmatched. The CDR3 length is 15 residues. The germline gives CDR1 SGHRS, CDR2 YFSETQ. The CDR3 loop is CASSQLPSGKETQYF. CDR3 sequence (DNA): TGCGCCAGCAGCCAGCTCCCTAGCGGGAAGGAGACCCAGTACTTC. Supplemented by reference TRBV5-1 and TRBJ2-5, the full variable domain reads KAGVTQTPRYLIKTRGQQVTLSCSPISGHRSVSWYQQTPGQGLQFLFEYFSETQRNKGNFPGRFSGRQFSNSRSEMNVSTLELGDSALYLCASSQLPSGKETQYFGPGTRLLVL.

The chain links TRBV20-1 to TRBJ2-4, with D perhaps being TRBD1 or TRBD2 (5 bases each). Trimming left V 6 bases short and J 14 bases short, with 23 bases between. CDR1 and CDR2 (germline): DFQATT, SNEGSKA (reference sequence). This CDR3 comprises 13 residues. The CDR3 region is CSASAPLGTEEYF. The DNA of the CDR3 is TGCAGTGCGAGCGCTCCCCTCGGGACGGAAGAGTACTTC.

This clonotype was detected a few times. The V and J genes are TRBV7-2 and TRBJ1-1; D not certain. The V and J ends lost 2 bases and 1 base respectively, with 8 bases between them. This CDR3 contains 14 residues. Germline loops: CDR1 SGHTA, CDR2 FQGNSA. CDR3 sequence (DNA): TGTGCCAGCAGCTTAAATATCAGGAACACTGAAGCTTTCTTT. It yields the protein CASSLNIRNTEAFF.

This clonotype was counted between two and nine times. The chain recombines TRBV7-9 with TRBJ1-5; D remains ambiguous. This CDR3 region has 12 residues. CDR1 is SEHNR and CDR2 is FQNEAQ in the germline V gene (reference sequence). Trimming pared 6 bases from V and 4 bases from J, leaving 7 bases between. CDR3 sequence: CASSLTNQPQHF. In DNA, the CDR3 is TGTGCCAGCAGTTTAACTAATCAGCCCCAGCATTTT.

The sample holds a few counts of this clonotype. J is TRBJ2-7 and V is TRBV3-1, with D perhaps TRBD1 or TRBD2 (5 bases each). V was shortened by 1 base and J by 0 bases, with 13 bases between the two germline ends. The germline gives CDR1 LGHDT, CDR2 YNNKEL (reference sequence). The CDR3 is 16 residues long. CDR3 region: CASSQGEWGSSYEQYF. CDR3 sequence (DNA): TGTGCCAGCAGCCAAGGAGAATGGGGGTCCTCCTACGAGCAGTACTTC.

V usage is TRBV7-9 and J usage is TRBJ1-1; TRBD1 is a possible D gene (6 bases). Trimming took 5 bases from V and 7 from J, leaving 17 bases between them. Germline lookup yields CDR1 SEHNR and CDR2 FQNEAQ (reference sequence). The CDR3 extends over 14 amino acids. This chain's CDR3 is CASSAGQYPLEAFF. In nucleotides, the CDR3 is TGTGCCAGCAGCGCCGGACAGTACCCACTTGAAGCTTTCTTT.

The chain couples TRBV20-1 to TRBJ2-5, with D uncertain. V shed 0 bases and J shed 11 bases, with 16 bases lying between them. The CDR3 runs to 13 residues. Per germline, CDR1 DFQATT and CDR2 SNEGSKA (reference sequence). CDR3 bases: TGCAGTGCTAGAGATCCTCGGTTCAATGAGCAGTACTTC. It yields the protein CSARDPRFNEQYF.

This clonotype was counted between two and nine times. The chain employs TRBV29-1 and TRBJ2-7, with a possible D match to TRBD2 (6 bases). The V end was cut by 5 bases, the J end by 3 bases, with 11 bases between. Per the germline V gene, CDR1 is SQVTM and CDR2 is ANQGSEA. This CDR3 contains 12 residues. Here the CDR3 reads CSVSEGGYEQYF. The CDR3 DNA reads as TGCAGCGTTTCAGAGGGAGGCTACGAGCAGTACTTC.

This clonotype was detected a few times. This chain connects TRBV20-1 to TRBJ2-5; 8 nucleotides agree with TRBD1. The end of the DNA is better explained by TRBJ2-7, so the J call may be wrong. CDR1 is DFQATT and CDR2 is SNEGSKA in the germline V gene (reference sequence). The CDR3 length is 12 residues. The CDR3 DNA follows: TGCAGTGCGGGGAACAGGGGGAACGAGCAGTACTTC. This gives the protein CSAGNRGNEQYF.

This chain links TRBV27 with TRBJ2-3; D not resolved. V gave up 6 bases and J gave up 7 bases, with 23 bases separating them. CDR3 length equals 16 residues. Germline values: CDR1 MNHEY, CDR2 SMNVEV (reference sequence). The CDR3 region has the DNA TGTGCCAGCAGCCCGACGCCAGGTGGCCGCGTGAATACGCAGTATTTT. It is translated as CASSPTPGGRVNTQYF.

This chain connects TRBV29-1 to TRBJ2-3; 7 nucleotides agree with TRBD2. This CDR3 has 14 amino acids. CDR1 SQVTM and CDR2 ANQGSEA come from the germline V gene. With 7 bases clipped from V and 5 bases from J, the junction kept 12 bases outside the gene matches. This chain's CDR3 is CSAASGGVGDTQYF. The CDR3 DNA follows: TGCAGCGCTGCTAGCGGAGGAGTAGGAGATACGCAGTATTTT.

The chain links TRBV5-1 to TRBJ2-1; D may correspond to TRBD1 or TRBD2 (5 bases each). Looked up from germline, CDR1 is SGHRS and CDR2 is YFSETQ. The CDR3 is 17 residues long. The V gene lost 0 bases and the J gene lost 1 base, with 14 bases spanning the gap. DNA of the CDR3: TGCGCCAGCAGCTTGGAGAGGGGAGTCCCGTCCTACAATGAGCAGTTCTTC. Translating it yields CASSLERGVPSYNEQFF. Full variable domain (rest looked up from reference TRBV5-1 and TRBJ2-1): KAGVTQTPRYLIKTRGQQVTLSCSPISGHRSVSWYQQTPGQGLQFLFEYFSETQRNKGNFPGRFSGRQFSNSRSEMNVSTLELGDSALYLCASSLERGVPSYNEQFFGPGTRLTVL.

The chain has TRBV5-6 and TRBJ2-4; TRBD2 is a possible D gene (6 bases). The CDR3 consists of 15 residues. V lost 0 bases to trimming and J lost 1 base, with 8 bases between them. CDR1 is SGHDT and CDR2 is YYEEEE in the germline V gene. The CDR3 DNA reads TGTGCCAGCAGCTTGGAAGGGAGGGCCAAAAACATTCAGTACTTC. This gives the protein CASSLEGRAKNIQYF. Looking up the rest from reference TRBV5-6 and TRBJ2-4 gives the full variable domain: DAGVTQSPTHLIKTRGQQVTLRCSPKSGHDTVSWYQQALGQGPQFIFQYYEEEERQRGNFPDRFSGHQFPNYSSELNVNALLLGDSALYLCASSLEGRAKNIQYFGAGTRLSVL.